Each of the 23 T cell receptor beta chains below was sequenced from the same sample in a study of blood T cell repertoires in COVID-19. Using immunoSEQ multiplex PCR, the repertoire was profiled, and TCRdb retains in-frame clones only, with some absent. The table includes 35,000 to 50,000 clones, roughly 87% detected once. Sample: peripheral blood. These receptors were taken from a woman aged 80 or over with active COVID-19.

This chain connects TRBV27 to TRBJ1-1, with D tentatively TRBD1 (5 bases). CDR1 is MNHEY and CDR2 is SMNVEV in the germline V gene (reference sequence). This CDR3 contains 14 residues. Trimming cost V 2 bases and J 5 bases, with 12 bases left between them. Here the CDR3 DNA reads TGTGCCAGCAGTTTAAGGGGCGCCGGGACTGAAGCTTTCTTT. Protein: CASSLRGAGTEAFF.

The chain links TRBV7-8 to TRBJ2-5; D perhaps matches TRBD2 (6 bases). V was clipped by 1 base and J by 5 bases, with 11 bases between them. The CDR3 is made up of 14 amino acids. Per germline, CDR1 SGHVS and CDR2 FQNEAQ. CDR3 sequence: CASSLDRTIETQYF. In DNA form, the CDR3 reads TGTGCCAGCAGCTTAGACAGGACTATCGAGACCCAGTACTTC.

The V gene is TRBV23-1, the J gene TRBJ2-3, with 8 bases identical to TRBD2. TRBV23-1 is reported as an ORF; its role is uncertain. V lost 0 bases, J lost 5 bases, and 10 bases stayed unmatched. The CDR3 sequence is 17 residues long. The CDR3 DNA reads TGCGCCAGCAGTCAATCCGATCTAGCGGGCCAACAAGATACGCAGTATTTT. This encodes CASSQSDLAGQQDTQYF.

The V gene is TRBV5-4, the J gene TRBJ1-4; TRBD1 matches 7 bases. V dropped 4 bases and J dropped 4; count of bases not matched to a gene: 7. The CDR3 runs to 15 residues. From germline, CDR1 is SGHNT and CDR2 YYREEE (reference sequence). CDR3 loop: CASSTQTGLNEKLFF. The CDR3 bases are TGTGCCAGCAGCACCCAGACAGGGCTTAATGAAAAACTGTTTTTT.

This clone was counted a single time. V usage is TRBV6-2 or TRBV6-3 and J usage is TRBJ2-4; 9 positions match TRBD2. CDR1 and CDR2 (germline): MNHEY, SVGEGT. The junction had 6 bases not matched to a gene; V was cut back by 4 bases and J by 2 bases. This CDR3 region has 16 residues. Written as DNA, the CDR3 is TGTGCCAGCAGTTTAGCGGGGGAGGGTCCCAAAAACATTCAGTACTTC. Translated, it gives CASSLAGEGPKNIQYF.

This clone is a singleton in its sample. The chain recombines TRBV6-1 with TRBJ2-3, with 7 positions matching TRBD1. This CDR3 has 16 amino acids. J was trimmed by 0 bases and V by 4 bases; bases with no gene match: 7. CDR1 and CDR2 (germline): MNHNS, SASEGT. Here the CDR3 reads CASSVNRGPSTDTQYF. In DNA form, the CDR3 reads TGTGCCAGCAGTGTCAACAGGGGCCCTAGCACAGATACGCAGTATTTT.

This chain joins TRBV9 and TRBJ2-3, with 9 bases matching TRBD2. Germline CDR1 SGDLS, CDR2 YYNGEE. The junction had 7 bases not matched to a gene; V was cut back by 3 bases and J by 5 bases. This CDR3 comprises 15 residues. The CDR3 coding sequence is TGTGCCAGCAGCGCCTCTAGCGGGGTGGTAGATACGCAGTATTTT. Protein product: CASSASSGVVDTQYF.

The chain combines TRBV14 with TRBJ2-2, with a tentative D call TRBD1 (6 bases). Trimming shortened V by 4 bases and J by 4 bases, and 13 bases separated the two germline ends. Germline V gives CDR1 SGHDN, CDR2 FVKESK. The CDR3 covers 15 residues. CDR3 amino acids: CASSPRDTVTGELFF. Written as DNA, the CDR3 is TGTGCCAGCAGCCCCCGGGACACAGTCACCGGGGAGCTGTTTTTT.

The chain couples TRBV12-3 or TRBV12-4 to TRBJ1-1; D is unresolved. Trimming cost V 3 bases and J 2 bases, with 7 bases left between them. The CDR3 is made up of 13 amino acids. CDR3 sequence: CASSFEGNTEAFF. CDR3 coding DNA: TGTGCCAGCAGTTTTGAGGGCAACACTGAAGCTTTCTTT.

This clone was recorded once. The chain carries TRBV6-5 and TRBJ2-1; 7 positions agree with TRBD1. V trimming: 5 bases; J trimming: 8 bases; junction bases outside the gene matches: 3. CDR1 is MNHEY and CDR2 is SVGAGI in the germline V gene. This CDR3 comprises 12 residues. CDR3 protein: CASSRQGHEQFF. The CDR3 bases are TGTGCCAGCAGTCGACAGGGCCATGAGCAGTTCTTC.

This chain links TRBV7-2 with TRBJ2-1; 10 bases agree with TRBD2. The CDR3 runs 17 residues. The V segment lost 4 bases and the J segment 0 bases; nucleotides outside the gene matches: 6. In germline, CDR1 is SGHTA, CDR2 FQGNSA. CDR3 coding DNA: TGTGCCAGCAGCTCCCCTAGCGGGGGCTTCTCCTACAATGAGCAGTTCTTC. Translation gives CASSSPSGGFSYNEQFF. The complete variable domain, with remaining parts taken from reference TRBV7-2 and TRBJ2-1, reads GAGVSQSPSNKVTEKGKDVELRCDPISGHTALYWYRQSLGQGLEFLIYFQGNSAPDKSGLPSDRFSAERTGGSVSTLTIQRTQQEDSAVYLCASSSPSGGFSYNEQFFGPGTRLTVL.

The chain carries TRBV5-1 and TRBJ2-7; TRBD2 agrees at 7 bases. J was trimmed by 3 bases and V by 0 bases; bases with no gene match: 9. Germline lookup yields CDR1 SGHRS and CDR2 YFSETQ. This CDR3 region has 16 residues. CDR3 DNA sequence: TGCGCCAGCAGCTTGGACCCCGGGGGGACGCTCTACGAGCAGTACTTC. Translated, it gives CASSLDPGGTLYEQYF.

V usage is TRBV11-2 and J usage is TRBJ1-5, with 7 bases matching TRBD1. Germline CDR1 SGHAT, CDR2 FQNNGV. V lost 4 bases and J lost 4; bases outside the gene matches: 1. The length of the CDR3 is 13 residues. CDR3 residues: CASSSQGNQPQHF. The CDR3 region has the DNA TGTGCCAGCAGCTCACAGGGGAATCAGCCCCAGCATTTT.

A single count supports this clone. Written as DNA, the CDR3 is TGCGCCAGCAGCTTGTTACTAGCGGGGTCCACAGATACGCAGTATTTT. It codes for CASSLLLAGSTDTQYF. The chain couples TRBV5-1 to TRBJ2-3, with 10 positions matching TRBD2. Germline V CDR1 and CDR2: SGHRS, YFSETQ. V was pared by 1 base and J by 2 bases, with 4 bases of the junction left unmatched. This CDR3 is built from 16 residues. The full variable domain, with the rest looked up from reference TRBV5-1 and TRBJ2-3, is KAGVTQTPRYLIKTRGQQVTLSCSPISGHRSVSWYQQTPGQGLQFLFEYFSETQRNKGNFPGRFSGRQFSNSRSEMNVSTLELGDSALYLCASSLLLAGSTDTQYFGPGTRLTVL.

The chain carries TRBV5-4 and TRBJ2-1; 12 bases are shared with TRBD2. Germline assignment: CDR1 SGHNT and CDR2 YYREEE (reference sequence). The V gene end was trimmed by 4 bases and the J gene end by 9 bases; junction bases not matched to a gene: 14. The CDR3 loop spans 17 amino acids. The CDR3 DNA follows: TGTGCCAGCAGCCCGGATCTTCTAGCGGGGGGGTGGAGTGAGCAGTTCTTC. This sequence encodes CASSPDLLAGGWSEQFF.

The J gene is TRBJ2-1, the V gene TRBV6-6, with TRBD2 matching 9 bases. From germline, CDR1 is MNHNY and CDR2 SVGAGI (reference sequence). CDR3 length: 15 residues. Trimming cost V 11 bases and J 8 bases; bases outside gene matches: 16. CDR3 coding DNA: TGTGCCGGGAGCTCAGCATCTAGCGGGGTCTATGAGCAGTTCTTC. Protein sequence: CAGSSASSGVYEQFF.

The V and J genes are TRBV19 and TRBJ1-6, with TRBD1 as a possible D gene (6 bases). The CDR3 has 16 residues. V was cut by 6 bases and J by 0 bases, with 12 bases left in between. In germline, CDR1 is LNHDA, CDR2 SQIVND (reference sequence). The CDR3 spells CASSGQPPSYNSPLHF. As DNA, the CDR3 is TGTGCCAGTAGCGGACAGCCTCCCTCCTATAATTCACCCCTCCACTTT. The complete variable domain, with remaining parts taken from reference TRBV19 and TRBJ1-6, reads DGGITQSPKYLFRKEGQNVTLSCEQNLNHDAMYWYRQDPGQGLRLIYYSQIVNDFQKGDIAEGYSVSREKKESFPLTVTSAQKNPTAFYLCASSGQPPSYNSPLHFGNGTRLTVT.

V is TRBV5-4 and J is TRBJ1-5, with a possible D match to TRBD1 (6 bases). The V end was cut by 3 bases, the J end by 5 bases, with 12 bases between. Looked up from germline, CDR1 is SGHNT and CDR2 is YYREEE (reference sequence). CDR3 size: 14 residues. CDR3: CASSSGGGDQPQHF. The CDR3 DNA reads TGTGCCAGCAGCTCCGGGGGGGGCGATCAGCCCCAGCATTTT.

V usage is TRBV6-5 and J usage is TRBJ2-5, with 9 bases that match TRBD1. V was pared by 6 bases and J by 5 bases, with 4 bases of the junction left unmatched. The germline V gene has CDR1 MNHEY and CDR2 SVGAGI. The CDR3 covers 13 residues. CDR3: CASSGQGRETQYF. CDR3 sequence (DNA): TGTGCCAGCAGCGGACAGGGGAGGGAGACCCAGTACTTC.

This chain links TRBV18 with TRBJ1-2; D is unclear. In germline, CDR1 is KGHSH, CDR2 LQKENI. The CDR3 length is 12 residues. V was clipped by 5 bases and J by 3 bases, with 7 bases between them. The CDR3 loop reads CASSEGYYGYTF. The DNA of the CDR3 is TGTGCCAGCTCAGAGGGATACTATGGCTACACCTTC.

V is TRBV6-2 or TRBV6-3 and J is TRBJ2-7; TRBD1 agrees at 11 bases. The CDR3 extends over 15 amino acids. Germline-derived CDR1 and CDR2 are MNHEY and SVGEGT. V was clipped by 2 bases and J by 6 bases; unmatched bases: 6. The CDR3 DNA follows: TGTGCCAGCAGTTACCTCGGGACAGGGGGAGGCGAGCAGTACTTC. This codes for CASSYLGTGGGEQYF.

The chain links TRBV5-1 to TRBJ2-5, with 7 bases that match TRBD2. Germline V gene lookup returns CDR1 SGHRS and CDR2 YFSETQ. This CDR3 has 14 residues. J was trimmed by 4 bases and V by 0 bases; bases with no gene match: 3. The CDR3 DNA sequence: TGCGCCAGCAGCTTGGCCGGGGGGATAGAGACCCAGTACTTC. Translation gives CASSLAGGIETQYF.

The chain couples TRBV4-1 to TRBJ2-7; 7 bases agree with TRBD1. CDR1 is MGHRA, CDR2 YSYEKL, per germline. The V and J ends lost 1 base and 0 bases, in that order; junction bases with no gene match: 6. There are 16 residues in the CDR3. The CDR3, as DNA: TGCGCCAGCAGCCAAGGATCCACAGGGGTCTCCTACGAGCAGTACTTC. This codes for CASSQGSTGVSYEQYF.